The 22 T cell receptor beta chains below come from one sample, sequenced in a study of glioma-infiltrating T cells after dendritic cell vaccination. Time point specified: after dendritic cell vaccination, including at tumor progression/relapse. Sequenced by immunoSEQ multiplex PCR; TCRdb stores in-frame clones only, minus some. The table has around 78,000 clones, roughly 87% seen once; the top ten hold about 2.3%. The source was blood, collected after dendritic cell vaccination. The receptors derive from a human donor with glioblastoma.

This chain uses TRBV6-5 with TRBJ1-3; tentative D call: TRBD1 (6 bases). The CDR3 is 14 residues long. Germline loops: CDR1 MNHEY, CDR2 SVGAGI. Trimming shortened V by 2 bases and J by 3 bases, and 8 bases separated the two germline ends. CDR3 sequence (DNA): TGTGCCAGCAGTTACAGGGGGTATGGAAACACCATATATTTT. Amino acids: CASSYRGYGNTIYF.

CDR3 DNA sequence: TGTGCCAGCTCACCGGGCACAGGGGGCCGGACTGAAGCTTTCTTT. Protein sequence: CASSPGTGGRTEAFF. The J gene is TRBJ1-1, the V gene TRBV18, with TRBD1 identical over 9 bases. Germline trimming cut 3 bases from V and 5 bases from J; bases unmatched to any gene: 7. The CDR3 loop spans 15 amino acids. The germline gives CDR1 KGHSH, CDR2 LQKENI.

This chain joins TRBV20-1 and TRBJ1-4; D is ambiguous. From germline, CDR1 is DFQATT and CDR2 SNEGSKA (reference sequence). This CDR3 comprises 11 residues. The CDR3 DNA reads as TGCGCCCCGAGAGAAGATGAAAAACTGTTTTTT. Its protein is CAPREDEKLFF.

V and J are TRBV25-1 and TRBJ1-2, with D perhaps TRBD1 (6 bases). V was clipped by 2 bases and J by 9 bases, with 13 bases between them. The V gene's germline CDR1 is MGHDK and CDR2 SYGVNS. The CDR3 length is 13 residues. Written as DNA, the CDR3 is TGTGCCAGCAGTGAAAGGGGCAGGGGACGCTACACCTTC. Its translation: CASSERGRGRYTF.

This clone was detected a few times. The chain has TRBV1 and TRBJ1-1. TRBV1 is termed a pseudogene. The CDR3 sequence is 15 residues long. In DNA form, the CDR3 reads TGCACCAGCAGCCTAGGCGGGGGTGAGAACACTGAAGCTTTCTTT. It translates to CTSSLGGGENTEAFF.

The V and J genes are TRBV7-9 and TRBJ1-3, with no clear D. Looked up from germline, CDR1 is SEHNR and CDR2 is FQNEAQ (reference sequence). The V end lost 5 bases, the J end lost 4 bases, and 9 bases lay between the germline ends. CDR3 length equals 13 residues. The CDR3 DNA sequence: TGTGCCAGCAGCCAACAGTGGGGAAACACCATATATTTT. Protein sequence: CASSQQWGNTIYF.

V usage is TRBV5-1 and J usage is TRBJ2-3; no firm D call. The CDR3 is made up of 15 amino acids. With 0 bases removed from V and 0 bases from J, the gap between germline ends came to 8 bases. Per germline, CDR1 SGHRS and CDR2 YFSETQ. As DNA, the CDR3 is TGCGCCAGCAGCTTGGGCAGGTCTAGCACAGATACGCAGTATTTT. Translated, it gives CASSLGRSSTDTQYF.

The chain employs TRBV18 and TRBJ1-6; no clear D. Germline V gene lookup returns CDR1 KGHSH and CDR2 LQKENI. The V and J ends lost 2 bases and 6 bases respectively, with 14 bases between them. This CDR3 spans 16 amino acids. CDR3 in DNA: TGTGCCAGCTCACCATCCGAGCCCGACATTAATTCACCCCTCCACTTT. It encodes CASSPSEPDINSPLHF.

V is TRBV7-9 and J is TRBJ2-3; D may be TRBD2 (5 bases). The V gene lost 4 bases and the J gene lost 5 bases, with 10 bases spanning the gap. The CDR3 length is 13 residues. Per the germline V gene, CDR1 is SEHNR and CDR2 is FQNEAQ (reference sequence). The CDR3 sequence is CASSSSGGDTQYF. Written as DNA, the CDR3 is TGTGCCAGCAGCTCGAGCGGAGGAGATACGCAGTATTTT.

The chain is built from TRBV23-1 and TRBJ1-5; D unclear. Being an ORF, TRBV23-1 has a function that is uncertain. This CDR3 spans 16 amino acids. The V end lost 11 bases, the J end lost 2 bases, and 22 bases lay between the germline ends. The CDR3 sequence: CALTNGVCLGNQPQHF. The CDR3 coding sequence is TGCGCCCTGACGAACGGGGTCTGTTTAGGCAATCAGCCCCAGCATTTT.

J is TRBJ2-5 and V is TRBV5-6; possibly TRBD1 for D (6 bases). The V gene lost 4 bases and the J gene lost 5 bases, with 15 bases spanning the gap. The germline V gene encodes CDR1 SGHDT and CDR2 YYEEEE. This CDR3 spans 14 amino acids. CDR3 DNA sequence: TGTGCCAGCAGCATTACAGGGTCAGGGGAGACCCAGTACTTC. Protein product: CASSITGSGETQYF.

As to this clone: In the same sample, other DNA sequences code for this CDR3. The V and J genes are TRBV4-1 and TRBJ1-1; D unresolved. V lost 1 base and J lost 7, with 16 bases in between. CDR1 MGHRA and CDR2 YSYEKL come from the germline V gene. This CDR3 has 15 amino acids. DNA for the CDR3: TGCGCCAGCAGCCAAGCCCACACTAAAGGCTTTGAAGCTTTCTTT. This translates into CASSQAHTKGFEAFF.

The chain links TRBV18 to TRBJ2-7; maybe TRBD2 (6 bases). From germline, CDR1 is KGHSH and CDR2 LQKENI. V lost 6 bases to trimming and J lost 4 bases, with 16 bases between them. The CDR3 has 14 amino acids. CDR3 in DNA: TGTGCCAGCTCCCCGGGAGTTCAGGATTACGAGCAGTACTTC. Its protein is CASSPGVQDYEQYF.

There are a few counts of this clone. The chain has TRBV4-3 and TRBJ2-1; TRBD2 is a possible D gene (6 bases). This CDR3 is 13 amino acids long. CDR1 LGHNA and CDR2 YSLEER come from the germline V gene. V dropped 0 bases and J dropped 13 bases, with 13 bases sitting between them. The CDR3 bases are TGCGCCAGCAGCCAAGAACCACGGACTAATCAGTTCTTC. It encodes CASSQEPRTNQFF.

J is TRBJ2-3 and V is TRBV2; 9 bases match TRBD2. The length of the CDR3 is 15 residues. V was clipped by 6 bases and J by 2 bases; unmatched bases: 6. Per germline, CDR1 SNHLY and CDR2 FYNNEI. The CDR3 loop is CASRLTSGSTDTQYF. The DNA for the CDR3 is TGTGCCAGCAGGCTGACTAGCGGATCCACAGATACGCAGTATTTT.

A single count supports this clone. The chain carries TRBV19 and TRBJ2-2; tentatively, D is TRBD1 (5 bases). Per the germline V gene, CDR1 is LNHDA and CDR2 is SQIVND (reference sequence). The CDR3 consists of 15 residues. Trimming removed 8 bases at V and 4 bases at J, with 17 bases between. The CDR3 DNA reads TGTGCCAGTGCCTTGTCCGGCAGGGCCACCGGGGAGCTGTTTTTT. The encoded protein is CASALSGRATGELFF.

The rearrangement uses TRBV29-1 and TRBJ2-1; perhaps TRBD1 as D (5 bases). The CDR3 is 14 amino acids. In germline, CDR1 is SQVTM, CDR2 ANQGSEA. Trimming took 6 bases from V and 1 from J, leaving 13 bases between them. The DNA of the CDR3 is TGCAGCGTCAGGGTAGGAAATTCCTACAATGAGCAGTTCTTC. This gives the protein CSVRVGNSYNEQFF.

This chain connects TRBV7-7 to TRBJ2-5, with a possible D match to TRBD2 (5 bases). Germline CDR1 reads SSHAT; CDR2 reads FNYEAQ (reference sequence). This CDR3 spans 13 amino acids. The V end was cut by 5 bases, the J end by 4 bases, with 11 bases between. The CDR3 DNA reads TGTGCCAGCAGCACGGGAACCTCAGAGACCCAGTACTTC. As protein: CASSTGTSETQYF.

The rearrangement uses TRBV15 and TRBJ1-3, with 7 nucleotides matching TRBD1. The CDR3 runs to 17 residues. V lost 1 base, J lost 0 bases, and 6 bases stayed unmatched. Germline values: CDR1 LNHNV, CDR2 YYDKDF (reference sequence). DNA of the CDR3: TGTGCCACCAGCAGAGCCAGGGACAGCAGCTCTGGAAACACCATATATTTT. Translation gives CATSRARDSSSGNTIYF.

J is TRBJ1-5 and V is TRBV28; the D gene is possibly TRBD1 (5 bases). V shed 6 bases and J shed 0 bases, with 9 bases lying between them. The germline gives CDR1 MDHEN, CDR2 SYDVKM. This CDR3 spans 14 amino acids. The CDR3 sequence is CASRGGVSNQPQHF. In nucleotides, the CDR3 is TGTGCCAGCAGGGGGGGAGTTAGCAATCAGCCCCAGCATTTT. Variable domain in full (rest from reference TRBV28 and TRBJ1-5): DVKVTQSSRYLVKRTGEKVFLECVQDMDHENMFWYRQDPGLGLRLIYFSYDVKMKEKGDIPEGYSVSREKKERFSLILESASTNQTSMYLCASRGGVSNQPQHFGDGTRLSIL.

This chain links TRBV19 with TRBJ1-2, with 9 bases matching TRBD1. Germline trimming cut 5 bases from V and 5 bases from J; bases unmatched to any gene: 9. CDR3 length: 15 amino acids. The germline CDR1 and CDR2 sequences are LNHDA and SQIVND (reference sequence). CDR3 nucleotide sequence: TGTGCCAGTAGTCATAAAGGACAGGGGCGATATGGCTACACCTTC. Its translation is CASSHKGQGRYGYTF.

The chain employs TRBV27 and TRBJ2-7; 15 nucleotides line up with TRBD2. After removal of 1 base from V and 1 base from J, the junction contained 2 bases not matched to a gene. CDR1 and CDR2 from the germline V gene are MNHEY and SMNVEV (reference sequence). This CDR3 is built from 17 residues. The CDR3 DNA reads as TGTGCCAGCAGTTTATTGGGACTAGCGGGGGGTTCCTACGAGCAGTACTTC. Its translation: CASSLLGLAGGSYEQYF.